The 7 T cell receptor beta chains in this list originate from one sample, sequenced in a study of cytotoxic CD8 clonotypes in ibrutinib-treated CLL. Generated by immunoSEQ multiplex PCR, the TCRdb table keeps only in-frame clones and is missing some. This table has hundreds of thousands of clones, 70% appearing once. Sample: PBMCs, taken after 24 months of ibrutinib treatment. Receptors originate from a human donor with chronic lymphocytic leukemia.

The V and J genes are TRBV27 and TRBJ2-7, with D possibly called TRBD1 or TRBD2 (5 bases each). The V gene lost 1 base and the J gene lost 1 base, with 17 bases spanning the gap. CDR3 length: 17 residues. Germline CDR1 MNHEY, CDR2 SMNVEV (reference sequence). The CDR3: CASSLWIARGASYEQYF. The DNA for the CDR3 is TGTGCCAGCAGTTTATGGATAGCTAGGGGAGCTTCCTACGAGCAGTACTTC.

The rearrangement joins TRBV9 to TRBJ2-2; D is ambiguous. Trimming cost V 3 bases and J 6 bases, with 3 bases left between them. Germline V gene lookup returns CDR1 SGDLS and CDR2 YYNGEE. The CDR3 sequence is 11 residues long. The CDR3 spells CASSEAGELFF. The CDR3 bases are TGTGCCAGCAGCGAGGCCGGGGAGCTGTTTTTT.

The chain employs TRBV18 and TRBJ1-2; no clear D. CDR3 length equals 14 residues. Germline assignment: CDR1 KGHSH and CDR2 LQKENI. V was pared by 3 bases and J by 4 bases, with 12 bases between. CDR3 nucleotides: TGTGCCAGCTCACCCTCGGACGGTCCCTATGGCTACACCTTC. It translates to CASSPSDGPYGYTF.

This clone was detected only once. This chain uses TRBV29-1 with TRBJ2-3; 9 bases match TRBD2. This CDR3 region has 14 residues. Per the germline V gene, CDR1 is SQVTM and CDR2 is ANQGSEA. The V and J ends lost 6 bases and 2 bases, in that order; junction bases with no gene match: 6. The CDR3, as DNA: TGCAGCGTCTCGAGGACTAGCGACACAGATACGCAGTATTTT. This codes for CSVSRTSDTDTQYF.

The DNA of the CDR3 is TGTGCCAGCAGTGAAGGGACTAGGGTAGAGACCCAGTACTTC. Residues: CASSEGTRVETQYF. The chain links TRBV28 to TRBJ2-5; 8 nucleotides line up with TRBD2. In germline, CDR1 is MDHEN, CDR2 SYDVKM. The V gene end was trimmed by 5 bases and the J gene end by 4 bases; junction bases not matched to a gene: 6. This CDR3 contains 14 residues.

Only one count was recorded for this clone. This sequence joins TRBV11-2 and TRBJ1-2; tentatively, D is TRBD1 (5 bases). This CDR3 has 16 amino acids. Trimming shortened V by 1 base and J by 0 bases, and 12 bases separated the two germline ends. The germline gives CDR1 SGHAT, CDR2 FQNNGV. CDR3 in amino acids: CASSLGGAKTNYGYTF. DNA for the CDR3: TGTGCCAGCAGCTTAGGTGGGGCCAAAACTAACTATGGCTACACCTTC.

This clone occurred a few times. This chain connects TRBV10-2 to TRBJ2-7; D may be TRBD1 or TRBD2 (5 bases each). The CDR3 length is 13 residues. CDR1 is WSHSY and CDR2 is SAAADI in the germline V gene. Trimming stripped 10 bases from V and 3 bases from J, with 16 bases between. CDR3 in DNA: TGCGCCACCGAGGGACCCCGGGGCTACGAGCAGTACTTC. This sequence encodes CATEGPRGYEQYF.